This entry features one T cell receptor (beta chain) sequence. Its antigen is not known. Germline trimming cut 8 bases from V and 5 bases from J; bases unmatched to any gene: 0. Germline V gene lookup returns CDR1 MNHEY and CDR2 SVGAGI. This CDR3 has 11 amino acids. Sequencing used immunoSEQ multiplex PCR; TCRdb keeps in-frame clones, though not all of them. The repertoire holds roughly 160,000 clones, with over 80% as singletons. The sample is drawn from a study of T cell responses to AZD1222 COVID-19 vaccine. Findings and caveats of the study: Repertoire samples came only from after the peak T cell response.

This TCR derives from an adult in good health. The V call is TRBV6-5, the J call TRBJ1-1; 9 bases fit TRBD1. The specimen was peripheral blood, collected on day 0 of AZD1222 vaccination. CDR3 sequence reads: CASDRGTEAFF. The CDR3, as DNA: TGTGCCAGCGACAGGGGGACTGAAGCTTTCTTT.